The clone carrying this T cell receptor beta chain has just one count. What it recognizes is unknown. TCRdb reanalysed the reads using MiXCR and keeps one entry per CDR3 protein. This sample has roughly 700,000 distinct CDR3 sequences, with about 33% found just once. The data are from a study of T cell repertoires in cytomegalovirus infection. Study-level background: The study used recently identified HLA-C-restricted and well-studied HLA-B-restricted CMV epitopes. Matching HLA type and CMV infection were both indicated by public TCR beta signatures.

Study-wide points: There were carriers of CMV plus the relevant HLA, and cumulative public TCR beta family frequency identified them. There were HLA-C-restricted CMV-specific TCR beta clonotypes dominating the ex vivo response.

The germline CDR1 and CDR2 sequences are MGHRA and YSYEKL. CDR3 length: 15 residues. V was pared by 0 bases and J by 5 bases, with 11 bases between. The chain recombines TRBV4-1 with TRBJ2-1; D unresolved. This clonotype was sampled from a human donor in good health (CMV status not recorded). Some clones in this sample may be carry-over from other donors' samples. The sample consisted of cultured PBMCs, taken from culture after CMV antigen stimulation. This CDR3 reads CASSQDRAPNNEQFF. The CDR3 DNA follows: TGCGCCAGCAGCCAAGATCGCGCACCGAACAATGAGCAGTTCTTC.